Reported below is one T cell receptor beta chain. No cognate antigen has been identified for it. Per-base quality was not reported, and no clone a single base away is much larger than it. At one collaborating source in Seattle, patients were enrolled during active infection and were followed longitudinally through the course of disease. The collaborating institutions used their own protocols to collect whole blood in K2EDTA tubes. For TCRbeta analysis, collaborator samples were shipped as frozen whole blood, as isolated PBMCs, or as DNA extracted from either sample type. The data are from a study of blood T cell repertoires in COVID-19 (dated by TCRdb to the early 2020s). For the wider study: Collaborator samples came from the United States, Italy and Spain and covered acute and convalescent phases of COVID-19. The prospective study material was composed of cDNA or gDNA derived from T cells, B-cell-depleted T cells, or PBMCs. The dataset comprised deeply sampled blood TCRbeta repertoires from subjects exposed to, actively infected with, or recovered from COVID-19. The repertoires were released in a freely available public database intended as a resource for research on the immune response to SARS-CoV-2. The samples were drawn from two sources: the first 160 participants of the ongoing ImmuneRACE study, and 1,000 to 1,500 subjects contributed by 6 global collaborators. Nearly every sample came with metadata listing a de-identified subject ID, COVID-19 status, age in years and sex. Where available, HLA class I and class II types were obtained from metadata supplied by the sample provider rather than from assay-based typing.

Results the study describes overall, beyond this receptor: Clinical and demographic metadata were provided uncurated, with the amount varying by source and participant.

TCRbeta CDR3 regions were amplified from genomic DNA using the immunoSEQ Assay, a bias-controlled multiplex PCR. Per the source publication's procedure: Within the assay, amplification of reference gene primers was used to estimate how many nucleated cells each sample contained. To quantify the absolute abundance of each unique TCRbeta CDR3 rearrangement, sequence reads were collapsed and filtered. For each sample, productive Simpson clonality was calculated by taking the square root of Simpson's diversity index across productive rearrangements. The table was pulled from immuneACCESS by TCRdb, which kept in-frame rearrangements only. Such tables lose some clones; where checked, under half of the loss comes from unresolved V genes, and the rest has no known cause. V, J and clone size were drawn from that table, and D and trimming were deduced from the DNA. The sample table shows some 180,000 clones, and approximately 80% are seen once. The ten largest account for roughly 7.2% of the sample.

In the germline V gene, CDR1 corresponds to SGHRS and CDR2 to YFSETQ. V lost 3 bases and J lost 4 bases, and the count of bases not matched to a germline gene is 1. From the cysteine up to the phenylalanine, the CDR3 has a length of 15 residues. Of the read, only the CDR3 DNA is kept; its 45 bases are in frame from base 1. This receptor was identified in a woman aged 40 to 50 with COVID-19, enrolled during active disease. This sequence uses TRBV5-1 and TRBJ2-1; 13 bases in between match TRBD2. The specimen sequenced was peripheral blood. Read as DNA, the sequence is TGCGCCAGCAGCTCGGGACTAGCGGGGTACAATGAGCAGTTCTTC. This translates into CASSSGLAGYNEQFF.